The clone carrying this TCR beta chain was seen ten or more times. This specimen comes from a study of metastatic and nonmetastatic thyroid tumors. Each patient went into thyroid surgery without having received any treatment. CDR1 is DFQATT and CDR2 is SNEGSKA in the germline V gene (reference sequence). The CDR3 runs to 13 residues. The germline V and J ends were trimmed by 3 bases and 0 bases, with 8 bases remaining between them. TCRdb re-called clones from the PCR reads using MiXCR. The data show tens of thousands of clones, about 32% seen once. The chain uses TRBV20-1 and TRBJ1-1; weak D call: TRBD1 (5 bases). The sequenced sample was blood. The sequence came from a female donor with papillary thyroid cancer or a benign thyroid nodule (not recorded which). Some clones in this sample may be carry-over from other donors' samples. The CDR3 loop reads CSARETVNTEAFF. The CDR3 nucleotides read TGCAGTGCTAGGGAGACAGTGAACACTGAAGCTTTCTTT.